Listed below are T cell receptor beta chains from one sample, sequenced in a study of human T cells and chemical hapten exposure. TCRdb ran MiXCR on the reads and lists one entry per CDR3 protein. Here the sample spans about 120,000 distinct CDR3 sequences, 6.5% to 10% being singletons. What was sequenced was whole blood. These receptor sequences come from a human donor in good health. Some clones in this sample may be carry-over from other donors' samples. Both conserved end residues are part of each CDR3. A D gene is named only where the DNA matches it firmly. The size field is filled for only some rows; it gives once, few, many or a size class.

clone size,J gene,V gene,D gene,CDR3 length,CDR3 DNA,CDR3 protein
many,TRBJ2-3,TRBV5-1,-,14,TGCGCCAGCAGCCGGACGGCTAGCACAGATACGCAGTATTTT,CASSRTASTDTQYF
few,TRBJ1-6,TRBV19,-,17,TGTGCCAGTACCTCGGACGGCACGAGCTCCTATAATTCACCCCTCCACTTT,CASTSDGTSSYNSPLHF
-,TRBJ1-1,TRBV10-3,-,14,TGTGCCATCAGTGCCGACAGTAGGGGCACTGAAGCTTTCTTT,CAISADSRGTEAFF
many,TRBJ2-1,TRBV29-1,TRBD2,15,TGCAGCGGACTAATGGCGGGAGGAATGGACAATGAGCAGTTCTTC,CSGLMAGGMDNEQFF
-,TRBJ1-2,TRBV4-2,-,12,TGTGCCAGCAGCCAAGTTAGGGACGGCTACACCTTC,CASSQVRDGYTF
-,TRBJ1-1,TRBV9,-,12,TGTGCCAGCAGCGTTCACGGGGGTGAAGCTTTCTTT,CASSVHGGEAFF
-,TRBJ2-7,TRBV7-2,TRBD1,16,TGTGCCAGCAGCTTAGCGCCGGGACAGAAAAACTACGAGCAGTACTTC,CASSLAPGQKNYEQYF
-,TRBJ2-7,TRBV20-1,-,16,TGCAGTGCTAGAGATCCGCGGACAGATATCTCCTACGAGCAGTACTTC,CSARDPRTDISYEQYF
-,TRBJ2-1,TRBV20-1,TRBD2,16,TGCAGTGCTGGGAAAGGACTAGCGGGGGGGTACAATGAGCAGTTCTTC,CSAGKGLAGGYNEQFF
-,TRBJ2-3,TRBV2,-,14,TGTGCCAGCAGTGCCTGGACAGTCGCGGATACGCAGTATTTT,CASSAWTVADTQYF
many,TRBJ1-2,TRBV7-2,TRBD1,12,TGTGCCAGCAGCCGGACAGGATATGGCTACACCTTC,CASSRTGYGYTF
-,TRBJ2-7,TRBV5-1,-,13,TGCGCCAGCAGCTTGGAGGACAGCTACGAGCAGTACTTC,CASSLEDSYEQYF
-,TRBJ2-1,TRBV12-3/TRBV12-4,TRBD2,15,TGTGCCAGCAGTTCGGGACTAGCGGGGGGCAATGAGCAGTTCTTC,CASSSGLAGGNEQFF
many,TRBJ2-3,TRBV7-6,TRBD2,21,TGTGCCAGCAGCGTAAGACGAGGACTAGCGGGGGGCCCCCCACTCACAGATACGCAGTATTTT,CASSVRRGLAGGPPLTDTQYF
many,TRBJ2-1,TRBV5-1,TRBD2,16,TGCGCCAGCAGCTCCACTAGCGGGGGGCCCTGGTACGAGCAGTTCTTC,CASSSTSGGPWYEQFF
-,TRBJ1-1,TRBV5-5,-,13,TGTGCCAGCAGCCATTCAGGGTACACTGAAGCTTTCTTT,CASSHSGYTEAFF
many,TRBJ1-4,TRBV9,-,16,TGTGCCAGCAGCGTAGCCCAGGGGCCGGGTAATGAAAAACTGTTTTTT,CASSVAQGPGNEKLFF
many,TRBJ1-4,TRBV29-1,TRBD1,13,TGCAGCGTGGTCGACAGGGGGGGTGAAAAACTGTTTTTT,CSVVDRGGEKLFF
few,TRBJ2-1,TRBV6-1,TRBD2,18,TGTGCCAGCAGTGAATTCTCTAGCGGGACCCCTCCCTACAATGAGCAGTTCTTC,CASSEFSSGTPPYNEQFF
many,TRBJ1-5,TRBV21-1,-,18,TGTGCCAGCAGCAACCCAGTCGACAGGGGTCATAGCAATCAGCCCCAGCATTTT,CASSNPVDRGHSNQPQHF
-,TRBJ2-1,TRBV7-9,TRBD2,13,TGTGCCAGCAGTTTTAGCGGGAGCCATGAGCAGTTCTTC,CASSFSGSHEQFF
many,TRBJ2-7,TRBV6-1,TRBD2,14,TGTGCCAGCAGTGACCGGGAGGGCCCTCACGAGCAGTACTTC,CASSDREGPHEQYF
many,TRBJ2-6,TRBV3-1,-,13,TGTGCCAGCAGCCCTACAGGGGCCAACGTCCTGACTTTC,CASSPTGANVLTF
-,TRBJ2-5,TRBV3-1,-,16,TGTGCCAGCAGCCAAGATCTCGGCGGAGGCCAAGAGACCCAGTACTTC,CASSQDLGGGQETQYF
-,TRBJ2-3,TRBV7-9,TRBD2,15,TGTGCCAGCAGCTCCCCCCTAGCGGGGGTACATACGCAGTATTTT,CASSSPLAGVHTQYF
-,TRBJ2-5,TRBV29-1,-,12,TGCAGCGTTGCATACGGTCTGGAGACCCAGTACTTC,CSVAYGLETQYF
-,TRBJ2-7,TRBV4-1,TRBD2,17,TGCGCCAGCAGCCAAGAGCCCCCGGGACTAGCGGACTACGAGCAGTACTTC,CASSQEPPGLADYEQYF
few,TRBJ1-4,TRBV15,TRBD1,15,TGTGCCACCAGCAGGGAGGGGGCTGCTAATGAAAAACTGTTTTTT,CATSREGAANEKLFF
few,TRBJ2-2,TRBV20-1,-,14,TGCAGTGCTAGGGAGGCAGGGATCGCCGGGGAGCTGTTTTTT,CSAREAGIAGELFF
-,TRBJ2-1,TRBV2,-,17,TGTGCCAGCAAAAGGAAAGTCCAAATGCCCTCGGGGAATGAGCAGTTCTTC,CASKRKVQMPSGNEQFF
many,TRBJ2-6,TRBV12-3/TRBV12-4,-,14,TGTGCCAGCAGTTATGGGGCTGGGGCCAACGTCCTGACTTTC,CASSYGAGANVLTF
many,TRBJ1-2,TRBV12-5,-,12,TGTGCTAGTGGTCCCGGACACGGTGGCTACACCTTC,CASGPGHGGYTF
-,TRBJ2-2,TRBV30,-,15,TGTGCCTGGAGTCGAAAAGAGAGGAACACCGGGGAGCTGTTTTTT,CAWSRKERNTGELFF
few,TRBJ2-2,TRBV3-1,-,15,TGTGCCAGCAGCCACTGGCGCGCGGGTCCGGGGGAGCTGTTTTTT,CASSHWRAGPGELFF
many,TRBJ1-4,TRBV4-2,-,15,TGTGCCAGCAGCCAAGAACAACAGGGTAATGAAAAACTGTTTTTT,CASSQEQQGNEKLFF
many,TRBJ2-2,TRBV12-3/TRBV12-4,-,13,TGTGCCAGCAGTTTACGGATCACCGGGGAGCTGTTTTTT,CASSLRITGELFF
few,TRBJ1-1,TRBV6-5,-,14,TGTGCCAGCAGTTCCGGACTGGGGAACACTGAAGCTTTCTTT,CASSSGLGNTEAFF
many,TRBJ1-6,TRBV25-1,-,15,TGTGCCAGCAGTGAATGGGGGGGCAGTAATTCACCCCTCCACTTT,CASSEWGGSNSPLHF
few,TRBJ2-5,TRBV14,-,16,TGTGCCAGCAGCCAAGATCGGTACAGTTACCAAGAGACCCAGTACTTC,CASSQDRYSYQETQYF
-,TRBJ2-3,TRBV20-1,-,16,TGCAGTGCTAGAGATCTGGGGGGCCCTAGCACAGATACGCAGTATTTT,CSARDLGGPSTDTQYF
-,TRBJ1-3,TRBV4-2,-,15,TGTGCCAGCAGCCAAGATCGTAGCTCTGGAAACACCATATATTTT,CASSQDRSSGNTIYF
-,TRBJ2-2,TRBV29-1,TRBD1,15,TGCAGCGGAACCGCAGGGGGAAGGCCGACCGGGGAGCTGTTTTTT,CSGTAGGRPTGELFF
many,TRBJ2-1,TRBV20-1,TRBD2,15,TGCAGTGCTAGAGATGCGGGAGGGCTTTACAATGAGCAGTTCTTC,CSARDAGGLYNEQFF
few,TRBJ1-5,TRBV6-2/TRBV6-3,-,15,TGTGCCAGCAGTTACAGACAGGCCCACAATCAGCCCCAGCATTTT,CASSYRQAHNQPQHF
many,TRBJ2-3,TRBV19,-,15,TGTGCCAGTAGTATGCCAGGGGCTGGGACAGATACGCAGTATTTT,CASSMPGAGTDTQYF
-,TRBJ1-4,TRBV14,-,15,TGTGCCAGCAGCCAAGGAGACCTAACTAATGAAAAACTGTTTTTT,CASSQGDLTNEKLFF
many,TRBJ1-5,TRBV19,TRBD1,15,TGTGCCAGTAGCCCCAGGACAGGGGGGAATCAGCCCCAGCATTTT,CASSPRTGGNQPQHF
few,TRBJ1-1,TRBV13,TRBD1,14,TGTGCCAGCAACAACAGGGACAGGGGCACTGAAGCTTTCTTT,CASNNRDRGTEAFF
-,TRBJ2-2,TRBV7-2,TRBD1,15,TGTGCCAGCAGTATGACAGGGGCGAACACCGGGGAGCTGTTTTTT,CASSMTGANTGELFF
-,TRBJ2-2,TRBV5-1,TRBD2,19,TGCGCCAGCAGCTTGGGAAGGGCCGGGACTAGCGATTCCACCGGGGAGCTGTTTTTT,CASSLGRAGTSDSTGELFF
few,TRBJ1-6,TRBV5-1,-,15,TGCGCCAGCAGCTTGGAGGCAGCCGGCGGGGCACCCCTCCACTTT,CASSLEAAGGAPLHF
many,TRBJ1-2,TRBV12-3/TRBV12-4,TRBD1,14,TGTGCCAGCAGTTTGCAGGGGGTTGAGATTGGCTACACCTTC,CASSLQGVEIGYTF
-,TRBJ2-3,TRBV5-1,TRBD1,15,TGCGCCAGCAGCCGGACAGGGGGCGTAACAGATACGCAGTATTTT,CASSRTGGVTDTQYF
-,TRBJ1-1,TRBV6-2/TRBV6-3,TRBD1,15,TGTGCCAGCAGCGTTACAGGGGCCGGAAACACTGAAGCTTTCTTT,CASSVTGAGNTEAFF
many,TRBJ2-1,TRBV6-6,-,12,TGTGCCAGCAGTTACTGGCAGTATGAGCAGTTCTTC,CASSYWQYEQFF